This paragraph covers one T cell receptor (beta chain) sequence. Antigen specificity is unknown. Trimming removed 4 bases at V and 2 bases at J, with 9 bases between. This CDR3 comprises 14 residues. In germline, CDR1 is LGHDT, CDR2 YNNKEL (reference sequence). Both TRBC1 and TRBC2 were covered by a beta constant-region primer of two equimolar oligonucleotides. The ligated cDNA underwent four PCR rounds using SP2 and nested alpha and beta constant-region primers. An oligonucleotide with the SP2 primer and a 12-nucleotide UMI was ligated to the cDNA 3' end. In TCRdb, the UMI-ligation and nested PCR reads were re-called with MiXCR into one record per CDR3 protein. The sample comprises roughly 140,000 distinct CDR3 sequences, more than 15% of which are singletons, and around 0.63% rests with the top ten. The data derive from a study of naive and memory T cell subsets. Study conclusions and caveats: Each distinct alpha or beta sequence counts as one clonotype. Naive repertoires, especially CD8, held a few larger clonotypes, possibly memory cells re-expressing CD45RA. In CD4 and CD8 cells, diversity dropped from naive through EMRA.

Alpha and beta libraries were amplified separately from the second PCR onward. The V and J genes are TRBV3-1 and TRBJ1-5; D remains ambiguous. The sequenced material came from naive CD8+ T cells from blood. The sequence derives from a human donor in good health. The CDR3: CASSPSMGNQPQHF. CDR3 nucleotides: TGTGCCAGCAGCCCGAGTATGGGCAATCAGCCCCAGCATTTT. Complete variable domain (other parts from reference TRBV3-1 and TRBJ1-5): DTAVSQTPKYLVTQMGNDKSIKCEQNLGHDTMYWYKQDSKKFLKIMFSYNNKELIINETVPNRFSPKSPDKAHLNLHINSLELGDSAVYFCASSPSMGNQPQHFGDGTRLSIL.